Listed here are 30 T cell receptor beta chains from one sample, sequenced in a study of CD8 T cells in Susac syndrome. Random hexamers were used to reverse transcribe the RNA input (roughly 0.5 to 1 ug). Using its own MiXCR run on the immunoSEQ multiplex PCR reads, TCRdb lists one record per CDR3 protein. The sample has roughly 120,000 distinct CDR3 sequences, about 94% seen once. Material for sequencing was CD4+ T cells from PBMCs. The source of these receptors is a human donor with multiple sclerosis.

The chain couples TRBV27 to TRBJ2-2; D is possibly TRBD1 (5 bases). Germline V gene lookup returns CDR1 MNHEY and CDR2 SMNVEV (reference sequence). V lost 2 bases and J 6 bases, leaving 19 bases between the germline ends. This CDR3 has 17 amino acids. The CDR3 nucleotides are TGTGCCAGCAGTTTAATGGGGCCGGCTATACATGCCGGGGAGCTGTTTTTT. Protein: CASSLMGPAIHAGELFF.

This chain links TRBV12-3 or TRBV12-4 with TRBJ1-2; D remains ambiguous. Trimming cost V 3 bases and J 4 bases, with 3 bases left between them. The CDR3 extends over 11 amino acids. The DNA for the CDR3 is TGTGCCAGCAGTTTGGGCTATGGCTACACCTTC. This translates into CASSLGYGYTF.

In DNA, the CDR3 is TGTGCCAGCAGCCTGGGGACAGCCGATGGCTACACCTTC. Its translation is CASSLGTADGYTF. The chain combines TRBV6-5 with TRBJ1-2; 7 bases agree with TRBD1. Germline CDR1 reads MNHEY; CDR2 reads SVGAGI. This CDR3 spans 13 amino acids. V shed 6 bases, J shed 6 bases, and the junction held 7 bases outside the gene matches.

The chain links TRBV20-1 to TRBJ1-1; 8 bases match TRBD1. The germline V gene encodes CDR1 DFQATT and CDR2 SNEGSKA (reference sequence). Trimming removed 1 base from V and 11 bases from J; junction bases left unmatched: 6. CDR3 size: 12 residues. The CDR3: CSARVDRGEAFF. CDR3 nucleotide sequence: TGCAGTGCTAGAGTCGACAGGGGTGAGGCTTTCTTT.

The chain recombines TRBV27 with TRBJ2-7; 7 bases match TRBD1. Per germline, CDR1 MNHEY and CDR2 SMNVEV (reference sequence). There are 14 residues in the CDR3. Losses at the gene ends were 4 bases for V and 2 bases for J; bases not matched to a gene: 5. CDR3 amino acids: CASSSQGLPYEQYF. In nucleotides, the CDR3 is TGTGCCAGCAGTTCACAGGGGCTCCCCTACGAGCAGTACTTC.

The chain is built from TRBV12-3 or TRBV12-4 and TRBJ2-5; D remains unclear. The length of the CDR3 is 13 residues. Trimming removed 7 bases at V and 1 base at J, with 10 bases between. For the CDR3, the DNA is TGTGCCAGCACCAAGACTGGCCAAGAGACCCAGTACTTC. It translates to CASTKTGQETQYF.

The J gene is TRBJ1-4, the V gene TRBV7-9; 7 bases agree with TRBD1. The CDR3 runs to 14 residues. Losses at the gene ends were 5 bases for V and 5 bases for J; bases not matched to a gene: 5. Germline V gene data show CDR1 as SEHNR and CDR2 as FQNEAQ (reference sequence). CDR3: CASSPDRPNEKLFF. CDR3 DNA sequence: TGTGCCAGCAGCCCGGACAGGCCAAATGAAAAACTGTTTTTT.

The chain is built from TRBV7-8 and TRBJ2-5; D gene uncertain. The V gene lost 5 bases and the J gene lost 2 bases, with 18 bases spanning the gap. There are 16 residues in the CDR3. Germline V gene data show CDR1 as SGHVS and CDR2 as FQNEAQ. The CDR3 sequence is CASSLAGHGFQETQYF. Written as DNA, the CDR3 is TGTGCCAGCAGCCTCGCAGGTCACGGTTTTCAAGAGACCCAGTACTTC.

The chain joins TRBV15 to TRBJ1-1, with D uncertain. V was shortened by 0 bases and J by 1 base, with 6 bases between the two germline ends. Germline V gives CDR1 LNHNV, CDR2 YYDKDF (reference sequence). This CDR3 is 14 amino acids long. DNA of the CDR3: TGTGCCACCAGCAGAGATCCCTCGAACACTGAAGCTTTCTTT. As protein: CATSRDPSNTEAFF.

A single count supports this clonotype. The CDR3 reads CAWRGYGSQYDKNIQYF. DNA of the CDR3: TGTGCCTGGAGGGGTTACGGCAGCCAGTACGACAAAAACATTCAGTACTTC. The rearrangement uses TRBV30 and TRBJ2-4; no reliable D call. CDR3 length equals 17 residues. Germline values: CDR1 GTSNPN, CDR2 SVGIG (reference sequence). The V end lost 3 bases, the J end lost 3 bases, and 21 bases lay between the germline ends.

The chain recombines TRBV5-1 with TRBJ1-5; perhaps TRBD1 as D (5 bases). CDR1 SGHRS and CDR2 YFSETQ come from the germline V gene. The V and J ends lost 4 bases and 10 bases respectively, with 18 bases between them. The CDR3 sequence is 14 residues long. This CDR3 reads CASSPGTVLGPQHF. CDR3 bases: TGCGCCAGCAGCCCTGGGACTGTCCTGGGCCCCCAGCATTTT.

The V call is TRBV19, the J call TRBJ1-6; D gene uncertain. The germline gives CDR1 LNHDA, CDR2 SQIVND (reference sequence). This CDR3 contains 15 residues. The V end lost 8 bases, the J end lost 7 bases, and 18 bases lay between the germline ends. The CDR3 sequence: CASRTPGFGNSPLHF. CDR3 bases: TGTGCCAGTCGGACCCCGGGTTTCGGGAATTCACCCCTCCACTTT.

This sequence joins TRBV9 and TRBJ2-5, with TRBD2 identical over 13 bases. From germline, CDR1 is SGDLS and CDR2 YYNGEE. Losses at the gene ends were 0 bases for V and 4 bases for J; bases not matched to a gene: 3. This CDR3 spans 16 amino acids. CDR3 sequence reads: CASSVAGLAGRETQYF. As DNA, the CDR3 is TGTGCCAGCAGCGTAGCGGGACTAGCGGGAAGAGAGACCCAGTACTTC.

The V call is TRBV12-3 or TRBV12-4, the J call TRBJ1-6; D is uncertain. This CDR3 spans 13 amino acids. V was pared by 3 bases and J by 4 bases, with 4 bases between. CDR3: CASSLGYNSPLHF. The CDR3 coding sequence is TGTGCCAGCAGTTTGGGGTATAATTCACCCCTCCACTTT.

This chain joins TRBV11-2 and TRBJ1-5; TRBD1 agrees at 8 bases. Germline-derived CDR1 and CDR2 are SGHAT and FQNNGV. The J segment lost 6 bases and the V segment lost 4 bases, leaving 14 bases of the junction unmatched. This CDR3 has 17 residues. The CDR3 region is CASSWSGGGTGIQPQHF. The CDR3 DNA reads TGTGCCAGCAGCTGGTCGGGAGGAGGGACAGGTATTCAGCCCCAGCATTTT.

This chain joins TRBV10-3 and TRBJ1-2; unclear D gene. In germline, CDR1 is ENHRY, CDR2 SYGVKD. Trimming shortened V by 2 bases and J by 3 bases, and 10 bases separated the two germline ends. The CDR3 covers 14 residues. The CDR3 nucleotides are TGTGCCATCAGTGAGCGTGGGGAGGACTATGGCTACACCTTC. It translates to CAISERGEDYGYTF.

The CDR3: CASSFLRQSGQGASGYTF. CDR3 bases: TGTGCCAGCAGCTTTCTTCGCCAGTCAGGACAGGGGGCTTCTGGCTACACCTTC. The chain combines TRBV7-9 with TRBJ1-2; 11 bases align to TRBD1. Germline lookup yields CDR1 SEHNR and CDR2 FQNEAQ (reference sequence). The J segment lost 7 bases and the V segment lost 3 bases, leaving 16 bases of the junction unmatched. The CDR3 spans 18 residues.

The chain is built from TRBV6-5 and TRBJ2-1, with 16 bases aligning to TRBD2. CDR1 MNHEY and CDR2 SVGAGI come from the germline V gene. Trimming took 0 bases from V and 3 from J; bases not matched to a gene: 5. CDR3 size: 19 residues. The CDR3 DNA is TGTGCCAGCAGTTACTCTCCGGGACTAGCGGGAGGGCTCTACAATGAGCAGTTCTTC. Translating gives CASSYSPGLAGGLYNEQFF.

This chain joins TRBV19 and TRBJ2-1; D is undetermined. Germline assignment: CDR1 LNHDA and CDR2 SQIVND (reference sequence). Trimming pared 7 bases from V and 8 bases from J, leaving 9 bases between. The CDR3 length is 11 residues. CDR3 in amino acids: CASTLGYEQFF. The CDR3 bases are TGTGCCAGTACTCTAGGGTATGAGCAGTTCTTC.

V usage is TRBV2 and J usage is TRBJ1-1, with D tentatively TRBD1 (5 bases). V was shortened by 5 bases and J by 1 base, with 11 bases between the two germline ends. Germline V gene sequence: CDR1 SNHLY, CDR2 FYNNEI. The CDR3 has 14 residues. DNA for the CDR3: TGTGCCAGCAGTACAACTACAGGGAACACTGAAGCTTTCTTT. Protein: CASSTTTGNTEAFF. The full variable domain, completed using reference TRBV2 and TRBJ1-1, is EPEVTQTPSHQVTQMGQEVILRCVPISNHLYFYWYRQILGQKVEFLVSFYNNEISEKSEIFDDQFSVERPDGSNFTLKIRSTKLEDSAMYFCASSTTTGNTEAFFGQGTRLTVV.

V usage is TRBV9 and J usage is TRBJ2-2, with D tentatively TRBD2 (6 bases). The germline V and J ends were trimmed by 4 bases and 8 bases, with 18 bases remaining between them. This CDR3 region has 15 residues. In germline, CDR1 is SGDLS, CDR2 YYNGEE. The CDR3 nucleotides are TGTGCCAGCAGCCGGGACGGACTACCGGGTGGGGAGCTGTTTTTT. This encodes CASSRDGLPGGELFF.

V is TRBV5-1 and J is TRBJ2-1, with D unresolved. Germline V gene data show CDR1 as SGHRS and CDR2 as YFSETQ. V lost 0 bases and J lost 8, with 6 bases in between. The CDR3 loop spans 12 amino acids. This chain's CDR3 is CASSLEGDEQFF. CDR3 bases: TGCGCCAGCAGCTTGGAGGGCGATGAGCAGTTCTTC.

The chain has TRBV28 and TRBJ2-5, with D possibly TRBD1 on 6 matching bases. V was pared by 4 bases and J by 3 bases, with 15 bases between. Germline CDR1 is MDHEN and CDR2 is SYDVKM. The CDR3 is 15 residues long. CDR3 sequence: CASSSGQRGEETQYF. The CDR3 DNA sequence: TGTGCCAGCAGTTCCGGACAGAGGGGAGAAGAGACCCAGTACTTC. The full variable domain, rest sourced from reference TRBV28 and TRBJ2-5, is DVKVTQSSRYLVKRTGEKVFLECVQDMDHENMFWYRQDPGLGLRLIYFSYDVKMKEKGDIPEGYSVSREKKERFSLILESASTNQTSMYLCASSSGQRGEETQYFGPGTRLLVL.

This CDR3 is CASSALGTQYF. Written as DNA, the CDR3 is TGTGCCAGCAGCGCCCTCGGGACCCAGTACTTC. The chain recombines TRBV7-2 with TRBJ2-5; D call uncertain. Germline-derived CDR1 and CDR2 are SGHTA and FQGNSA. The germline V and J ends were trimmed by 5 bases and 7 bases, with 8 bases remaining between them. The length of the CDR3 is 11 residues.

J is TRBJ1-1 and V is TRBV20-1; D may be TRBD1 (5 bases). The length of the CDR3 is 15 residues. Germline V lookup: CDR1 DFQATT, CDR2 SNEGSKA (reference sequence). Trimming took 2 bases from V and 0 from J, leaving 13 bases between them. The CDR3 region has the DNA TGCAGTGCTAGAATTCAGGGTCCTATGAACACTGAAGCTTTCTTT. It codes for CSARIQGPMNTEAFF.

The chain recombines TRBV7-2 with TRBJ2-7, with TRBD1 matching 8 bases. This CDR3 comprises 12 residues. Per the germline V gene, CDR1 is SGHTA and CDR2 is FQGNSA. V was pared by 5 bases and J by 10 bases, with 7 bases of the junction left unmatched. The CDR3 region is CASSRTGRPQYF. The CDR3 DNA is TGTGCCAGCAGCCGGACAGGGCGCCCCCAGTACTTC.

The rearrangement joins TRBV20-1 to TRBJ2-6; no reliable D call. V lost 3 bases and J 0 bases, leaving 15 bases between the germline ends. The CDR3 has 17 residues. CDR1 and CDR2 from the germline V gene are DFQATT and SNEGSKA (reference sequence). The CDR3 loop reads CSARESRAPSGANVLTF. The DNA of the CDR3 is TGCAGTGCTAGGGAGTCCCGGGCGCCCTCTGGGGCCAACGTCCTGACTTTC.

The chain uses TRBV3-1 and TRBJ1-1, with D possibly matching TRBD1 (5 bases). The germline CDR1 and CDR2 sequences are LGHDT and YNNKEL (reference sequence). V was clipped by 4 bases and J by 6 bases, with 15 bases between them. The CDR3 runs to 14 residues. The CDR3 loop is CASSRDPPDAEAFF. The DNA of the CDR3 is TGTGCCAGCAGCCGGGACCCTCCCGACGCTGAAGCTTTCTTT. Together with reference TRBV3-1 and TRBJ1-1, the CDR3 gives the full variable domain: DTAVSQTPKYLVTQMGNDKSIKCEQNLGHDTMYWYKQDSKKFLKIMFSYNNKELIINETVPNRFSPKSPDKAHLNLHINSLELGDSAVYFCASSRDPPDAEAFFGQGTRLTVV.

This clonotype was detected once. The V call is TRBV4-1, the J call TRBJ2-3, with TRBD2 matching 7 bases. The CDR3 has 17 residues. Germline CDR1 reads MGHRA; CDR2 reads YSYEKL. Trimming at V came to 1 base and at J to 2 bases, leaving 9 bases not matched to a gene. The CDR3: CASSQVWVGTNTDTQYF. The CDR3 nucleotides are TGCGCCAGCAGCCAAGTCTGGGTCGGGACTAACACAGATACGCAGTATTTT.

This sequence joins TRBV11-2 and TRBJ2-1, with 12 nucleotides matching TRBD2. Germline lookup yields CDR1 SGHAT and CDR2 FQNNGV. CDR3 length: 17 amino acids. J lost 2 bases, V lost 4 bases, and 6 bases had no gene match. Here the CDR3 DNA reads TGTGCCAGCAGCTCACCACTAGCGGGAGGACCCTACAATGAGCAGTTCTTC. Translated: CASSSPLAGGPYNEQFF.